A single sample gave rise to the 21 T cell receptor beta chains below, sequenced in a study of regulatory T cells in long-lasting Graves disease. As to time point: newly diagnosed GD, antithyroid drugs for less than 3 months. The TCR library was made from RNA extracted from PBMCs. iRepertoire HTBI primers and Arm-PCR of CDR3 regions built TCR beta libraries. TCRdb re-called the multiplex PCR reads with MiXCR, one entry per CDR3 protein. The sample consists of around 250,000 distinct CDR3 sequences, 18% of them appearing once. Another study also made use of these data, one on T cells in Graves' hyperthyroidism and ophthalmopathy.

The material sequenced was peripheral blood mononuclear cells (PBMCs), taken at new diagnosis, from a patient treated with antithyroid drugs. These receptors were collected from a woman aged 25 to 39 with Graves disease.

This clonotype was counted ten times or more. The genes are TRBV7-6 and TRBJ2-2; D is undetermined. The V end lost 5 bases, the J end lost 3 bases, and 10 bases lay between the germline ends. The CDR3 loop spans 14 amino acids. The germline gives CDR1 SGHVS, CDR2 FNYEAQ. The CDR3 DNA reads as TGTGCCAGCAGCACGTGGAAGGACACCGGGGAGCTGTTTTTT. Translated, it gives CASSTWKDTGELFF.

This clonotype has ten or more counts. The chain joins TRBV18 to TRBJ1-1; D gene ambiguous. The CDR3 runs to 16 residues. Germline V gives CDR1 KGHSH, CDR2 LQKENI. Trimming cost V 2 bases and J 4 bases, with 17 bases left between them. The CDR3: CASSPSTFWGITEAFF. The CDR3 bases are TGTGCCAGCTCACCATCGACCTTTTGGGGAATCACTGAAGCTTTCTTT.

This clonotype has ten or more counts. This sequence joins TRBV20-1 and TRBJ1-2; no clear D. CDR1 and CDR2 (germline): DFQATT, SNEGSKA (reference sequence). With 5 bases removed from V and 2 bases from J, the gap between germline ends came to 12 bases. The CDR3 has 13 residues. CDR3 bases: TGCAGTGCTTATGGGGTAGTGAACTATGGCTACACCTTC. Protein product: CSAYGVVNYGYTF.

This clonotype was seen repeatedly, ten times or more. V is TRBV12-3 or TRBV12-4 and J is TRBJ2-3; the D call may be TRBD1 or TRBD2 (6 bases each). This CDR3 has 12 residues. Deletions cut 6 bases from V and 6 bases from J, with 10 bases between. CDR3 in amino acids: CASSPGADTQYF. CDR3 sequence (DNA): TGTGCCAGCAGCCCGGGGGCGGATACGCAGTATTTT.

The rearrangement joins TRBV11-2 to TRBJ2-5; 10 bases are shared with TRBD2. The J segment lost 0 bases and the V segment lost 5 bases, leaving 12 bases of the junction unmatched. Germline CDR1 is SGHAT and CDR2 is FQNNGV. The CDR3 totals 18 residues. The CDR3 bases are TGTGCCAGCAGCAATGGACTAGCGGAAGAGGTTTACCAAGAGACCCAGTACTTC. Translated: CASSNGLAEEVYQETQYF.

This clonotype was seen many times. The chain couples TRBV7-9 to TRBJ2-3; D may be TRBD2 (5 bases). V lost 4 bases to trimming and J lost 2 bases, with 16 bases between them. The germline V gene encodes CDR1 SEHNR and CDR2 FQNEAQ (reference sequence). The CDR3 loop spans 16 amino acids. The CDR3 sequence is CASSSKTAANTDTQYF. The CDR3, as DNA: TGTGCCAGCAGCTCCAAAACAGCGGCTAACACAGATACGCAGTATTTT.

There are many counts of this clonotype. The chain is built from TRBV5-1 and TRBJ1-1; D is perhaps TRBD1 (6 bases). This CDR3 has 13 residues. Germline V lookup: CDR1 SGHRS, CDR2 YFSETQ. V was cut by 5 bases and J by 6 bases, with 14 bases left in between. The CDR3 nucleotides are TGCGCCAGCAGTCTGGGGGCGCGCGCTGAAGCTTTCTTT. This translates into CASSLGARAEAFF.

This clonotype was seen at least ten times. The CDR3 DNA is TGTGCCAGCAGTGTATCAGGGAACGAGCAGTACTTC. It is translated as CASSVSGNEQYF. This sequence joins TRBV2 and TRBJ2-7; TRBD1 might be the D (5 bases). Germline V gene data show CDR1 as SNHLY and CDR2 as FYNNEI. Between the trimmed V and J ends, which lost 4 bases and 5 bases, there was a span of 9 bases. The CDR3 spans 12 residues.

The rearrangement links TRBV18 to TRBJ2-7; D is unclear. V shed 3 bases and J shed 4 bases, with 10 bases lying between them. The CDR3 totals 13 residues. Germline CDR1 reads KGHSH; CDR2 reads LQKENI. CDR3 loop: CASSPAKGYEQYF. CDR3 nucleotide sequence: TGTGCCAGCTCACCCGCTAAGGGTTACGAGCAGTACTTC.

The sample holds many counts of this clonotype. The chain employs TRBV6-1 and TRBJ2-3, with 16 bases lining up with TRBD2. Germline CDR1 reads MNHNS; CDR2 reads SASEGT. This CDR3 has 16 residues. J was trimmed by 4 bases and V by 8 bases; bases with no gene match: 6. The CDR3 DNA reads as TGTGCCAGCGGCCTTGGGACTAGCGGGGGGGCAGATACGCAGTATTTT. Amino acids: CASGLGTSGGADTQYF.

This clonotype appeared many times. J is TRBJ2-7 and V is TRBV7-2; TRBD1 aligns across 9 bases. J gave up 2 bases and V 4 bases, and 9 bases lay outside the gene matches. Germline V gene lookup returns CDR1 SGHTA and CDR2 FQGNSA. The CDR3 covers 16 residues. CDR3 protein: CASSSMPGQGAYEQYF. The CDR3 nucleotides are TGTGCCAGCAGCTCTATGCCGGGACAGGGAGCCTACGAGCAGTACTTC. Combining the CDR3 with reference TRBV7-2 and TRBJ2-7 gives the whole variable domain GAGVSQSPSNKVTEKGKDVELRCDPISGHTALYWYRQSLGQGLEFLIYFQGNSAPDKSGLPSDRFSAERTGGSVSTLTIQRTQQEDSAVYLCASSSMPGQGAYEQYFGPGTRLTVT.

This clonotype was observed a handful of times. The CDR3 nucleotides are TGTGCCAGCAGCTTCCCGGGGATAATAACTGGAAACACCATATATTTT. This sequence encodes CASSFPGIITGNTIYF. This chain connects TRBV7-9 to TRBJ1-3; no clear D gene. CDR3 size: 16 residues. Per the germline V gene, CDR1 is SEHNR and CDR2 is FQNEAQ (reference sequence). V lost 3 bases to trimming and J lost 2 bases, with 14 bases between them.

This clonotype was seen once. A far more abundant clone sits one base away, making this likely a read error. V and J are TRBV7-6 and TRBJ2-1; 8 positions agree with TRBD2. The CDR3 totals 17 residues. CDR1 is SGHVS, CDR2 FNYEAQ, per germline. The CDR3 DNA reads as TGTGTCAGCGGCGGCAGCGGGGGCGCACACTCCTACAATGAGCAGTTCTTC. The encoded protein is CVSGGSGGAHSYNEQFF.

This chain connects TRBV6-9 to TRBJ2-7; D gene uncertain. V lost 3 bases and J 0 bases, leaving 15 bases between the germline ends. This CDR3 has 16 residues. Germline lookup yields CDR1 MNHGY and CDR2 SVAAGI. As DNA, the CDR3 is TGTGCCAGCAGTTACGGTTGGGCGGAAAGCTCCTACGAGCAGTACTTC. It is translated as CASSYGWAESSYEQYF.

This clonotype was found many times. Its ends do not fully match the called genes, so a read error is possible. The chain joins TRBV7-9 to TRBJ2-1, with D tentatively TRBD1 (5 bases). CDR1 is SEHNR and CDR2 is FQNEAQ in the germline V gene (reference sequence). The CDR3 contains 15 residues. CDR3 sequence reads: CASSSQSVRANEQSF. CDR3 in DNA: TGTGCCAGCAGCTCTCAGTCAGTCAGGGCCAATGAGCAGTCCTTC. Looking up the rest from reference TRBV7-9 and TRBJ2-1 gives the full variable domain: DTGVSQNPRHKITKRGQNVTFRCDPISEHNRLYWYRQTLGQGPEFLTYFQNEAQLEKSRLLSDRFSAERPKGSFSTLEIQRTEQGDSAMYLCASSSQSVRANEQSFGPGTRLTVL.

This clonotype was recorded at least ten times. The chain employs TRBV6-1 and TRBJ1-5; D remains unclear. CDR3 size: 17 residues. CDR1 MNHNS and CDR2 SASEGT come from the germline V gene. The germline V and J ends were trimmed by 2 bases and 0 bases, with 14 bases remaining between them. The CDR3 nucleotides read TGTGCCAGCAGTGAATCGGGGAGACCGAATAGCAATCAGCCCCAGCATTTT. Its translation is CASSESGRPNSNQPQHF.

At least ten counts were recorded for this clonotype. The rearrangement joins TRBV5-1 to TRBJ2-2; 9 bases agree with TRBD1. Trimming cost V 3 bases and J 7 bases; bases outside gene matches: 7. The CDR3 has 15 residues. Looked up from germline, CDR1 is SGHRS and CDR2 is YFSETQ. CDR3 amino acids: CASSSGTGLFGELFF. CDR3 bases: TGCGCCAGCAGCTCCGGGACAGGGTTGTTCGGGGAGCTGTTTTTT.

This clonotype was recorded many times. The chain uses TRBV24-1 and TRBJ2-5; maybe TRBD1 (5 bases). Trimming took off 5 bases at V and 1 base at J, with 13 bases between the two ends. The CDR3 contains 15 residues. The germline gives CDR1 KGHDR, CDR2 SFDVKD. DNA of the CDR3: TGTGCCACCAGTGCCAGGGTTGCTGGCCAAGAGACCCAGTACTTC. Protein: CATSARVAGQETQYF.

The count of this clonotype is one. The chain joins TRBV7-2 to TRBJ1-2; D possibly corresponds to TRBD1 (6 bases). CDR1 SGHTA and CDR2 FQGNSA come from the germline V gene. The CDR3 spans 14 residues. The V end lost 5 bases, the J end lost 2 bases, and 12 bases lay between the germline ends. The DNA of the CDR3 is TGTGCCAGCAGCCCTCGACAGGCGAACTATGGCTACACCTTC. This codes for CASSPRQANYGYTF.

This clonotype was seen many times. The rearrangement joins TRBV6-2 or TRBV6-3 to TRBJ1-5, with no clear D. Looked up from germline, CDR1 is MNHEY and CDR2 is SVGEGT. Trimming pared 6 bases from V and 5 bases from J, leaving 11 bases between. This CDR3 is 13 amino acids long. CDR3 sequence reads: CASSPRAHQPQHF. Written as DNA, the CDR3 is TGTGCCAGCAGCCCCCGTGCCCATCAGCCCCAGCATTTT.

This clonotype was seen repeatedly, ten times or more. This chain uses TRBV7-2 with TRBJ2-1; 7 bases agree with TRBD2. Per germline, CDR1 SGHTA and CDR2 FQGNSA. The CDR3 sequence is 15 residues long. Trimming cost V 4 bases and J 2 bases; bases outside gene matches: 5. CDR3 in DNA: TGTGCCAGCAGCTCCCTAGCGGAAGCCTACAATGAGCAGTTCTTC. Translated, it gives CASSSLAEAYNEQFF.